This is a list of T cell receptor beta chains from one sample in a study of human T cells and chemical hapten exposure. Using its own MiXCR run on the RACE reads, TCRdb lists one record per CDR3 protein. The repertoire holds tens of thousands of distinct CDR3 sequences, with roughly 12% as singletons. The sample here was whole blood, taken in connection with sensitization to the hapten diphenylcyclopropenone (DPC). The receptors shown here come from a woman aged 40 to 55 with alopecia areata. Some clones in this sample may be carry-over from other donors' samples. Both conserved end residues are part of each CDR3. The D gene is left open where the match is weak. Rows may omit the clone size; those that give it use once, few, many or a size class.

clone_size	d_call	v_call	j_call	cdr3_nt	cdr3_aa
many	.	TRBV15	TRBJ2-1	TGTGCCACCAGCACAGTTTCCTACAATGAGCAGTTCTTC	CATSTVSYNEQFF
.	TRBD1	TRBV29-1	TRBJ2-6	TGCAGCGCCAGGCTTCCGGGACAGGGGGCGAGGGGGGCCAACGTCCTGACTTTC	CSARLPGQGARGANVLTF
.	.	TRBV9	TRBJ1-5	TGTGCCAGCAGCGTAGGGGGCTGGGATCAGCCCCAGCATTTT	CASSVGGWDQPQHF
.	.	TRBV4-1	TRBJ1-5	TGCGCCAGCAGCCAATCCATCGACCAGCCCCAGCATTTT	CASSQSIDQPQHF
many	.	TRBV7-2	TRBJ2-5	TGTGCCAGCAGCTTAGCGCTGGAGACCCAGTACTTC	CASSLALETQYF
many	.	TRBV3-1	TRBJ2-7	TGTGCCAGCAGCCGGGGGGAGCTCCGCTCCTACGAGCAGTACTTC	CASSRGELRSYEQYF
many	.	TRBV19	TRBJ2-5	TGTGCCAGTAGTCGGGTCGGGAGCGTGAGTTTTCTGTCCTTC	CASSRVGSVSFLSF
few	.	TRBV6-2/TRBV6-3	TRBJ1-1	TGTGCCAGCAGTTACAACTTGAACACTGAAGCTTTCTTT	CASSYNLNTEAFF
many	.	TRBV7-2	TRBJ2-7	TGTGCCAGCAGCTCCCGACGGGACTACGAGCAGTACTTC	CASSSRRDYEQYF
.	TRBD2	TRBV20-1	TRBJ2-7	TGCGGGGTAGCGGGGGGGAGGAACTCCTACGAGCAGTACTTC	CGVAGGRNSYEQYF
many	TRBD2	TRBV29-1	TRBJ2-7	TGCAGCGTTGAAGGGGGGGACTACTCCTACGAGCAGTACTTC	CSVEGGDYSYEQYF
many	.	TRBV7-9	TRBJ1-1	TGTGCCAGCAGGGCGCCCATGAACACTGAAGCTTTCTTT	CASRAPMNTEAFF
many	TRBD2	TRBV20-1	TRBJ2-1	TGCAGTGCTAAGACTAGCGGGGGGGCTAGATACAATGAGCAGTTCTTC	CSAKTSGGARYNEQFF
many	.	TRBV20-1	TRBJ2-7	TGCAGTGCTAGAGCGACAGAGAGCTCCTACGAGCAGTACTTC	CSARATESSYEQYF
.	TRBD2	TRBV30	TRBJ2-5	TGTGCCTGGAGCGGGACTAGCGTTAAAGAGACCCAGTACTTC	CAWSGTSVKETQYF
.	TRBD1	TRBV5-1	TRBJ2-7	TGCGCCAGCAGCTTGGGAGGGACAGGGTCCTACGAGCAGTACTTC	CASSLGGTGSYEQYF
.	TRBD2	TRBV10-3	TRBJ2-3	TGTGCCATCACGACTAGCGGGGGGGCATCAGATACGCAGTATTTT	CAITTSGGASDTQYF
many	TRBD2	TRBV7-9	TRBJ2-2	TGTGCCAGCAGCTTAGAGGGACTACGGGCCGGGGAGCTGTTTTTT	CASSLEGLRAGELFF
few	TRBD2	TRBV20-1	TRBJ2-7	TGCAGTGCTAGCGGGGGGGCCGGGTCCTACGAGCAGTACTTC	CSASGGAGSYEQYF
many	TRBD1	TRBV28	TRBJ2-7	TGTGCCAGCAGTACGACGACAGGGGGTCGTTCCTACGAGCAGTACTTC	CASSTTTGGRSYEQYF
many	.	TRBV29-1	TRBJ1-2	TGCAGCGTTGTAGAAGGGGGGCACACCTATGGCTACACCTTC	CSVVEGGHTYGYTF
few	.	TRBV6-2/TRBV6-3	TRBJ2-3	TGTGCCAGCAGGATTACCACCGGCACAGATACGCAGTATTTT	CASRITTGTDTQYF
many	.	TRBV21-1	TRBJ2-7	TGTGCCAGCAGCGGGACAATAACCTACGAGCAGTACTTC	CASSGTITYEQYF
many	TRBD2	TRBV12-3/TRBV12-4	TRBJ2-7	TGTGCCAGCAGTTTTGGCCAGCGGGAACACGAGCAGTACTTC	CASSFGQREHEQYF
.	.	TRBV11-2	TRBJ2-6	TGTGCCAGCAGCTTCCAAGGACAGCTTTCTGGGGCCAACGTCCTGACTTTC	CASSFQGQLSGANVLTF
medium-sized	.	TRBV10-2	TRBJ2-7	TGCGCCAGCAGTGCTGCCTACGAGCAGTACTTC	CASSAAYEQYF
many	TRBD2	TRBV12-3/TRBV12-4	TRBJ2-1	TGTGCCAGCAGCCTAGCGGGAGCAATCAACAATGAGCAGTTCTTC	CASSLAGAINNEQFF
few	.	TRBV28	TRBJ2-1	TGTGCCAGCAGCTATGACATCTACAATGAGCAGTTCTTC	CASSYDIYNEQFF
.	.	TRBV10-2	TRBJ2-4	TGCGCCAGCAGTGAACAGCTTAGAGCCAAAAACATTCAGTACTTC	CASSEQLRAKNIQYF
many	.	TRBV7-2	TRBJ2-7	TGTGCCAGCAGCTTATTCGGATCCTACGAGCAGTACTTC	CASSLFGSYEQYF
many	.	TRBV12-3/TRBV12-4	TRBJ2-1	TGTGCCAGCAGTTTCCCCCTCGGTGAGCAGTTCTTC	CASSFPLGEQFF
many	TRBD2	TRBV7-6	TRBJ2-7	TGTGCCAGCAGCTTAAGGGCTAGCGGGTCCTACGAGCAGTACTTC	CASSLRASGSYEQYF
few	TRBD1	TRBV6-5	TRBJ2-7	TGTGCCAGCAGCGGACAGGGCCCCTACGAGCAGTACTTC	CASSGQGPYEQYF
many	.	TRBV12-3/TRBV12-4	TRBJ1-2	TGTGCCAGCAGTTTAGGCCATGGCTACACCTTC	CASSLGHGYTF
few	TRBD1	TRBV29-1	TRBJ2-7	TGCAGCGAGCTCCTCCTTAACAGGGGGATCGCCTACGAGCAGTACTTC	CSELLLNRGIAYEQYF
.	TRBD1	TRBV7-3	TRBJ2-7	TGTGCCAGCAGCCAGGGGACAGCCGTACGCGAGCAGTACTTC	CASSQGTAVREQYF
many	.	TRBV6-5	TRBJ2-3	TGTGCCAGCAGTTACTCATTCAGGGGGGGACTTAATACGCAGTATTTT	CASSYSFRGGLNTQYF
.	.	TRBV28	TRBJ2-7	TGTGCCAGCAGCCCCTTTGTCGAGCAGTACTTC	CASSPFVEQYF